This TCR beta chain was identified in a study of OX40 agonist ivuxolimab in advanced cancers. The CDR3 covers 16 residues. V lost 1 base and J 0 bases, leaving 10 bases between the germline ends. Germline lookup yields CDR1 KGHSH and CDR2 LQKENI. Measured with immunoSEQ multiplex PCR; TCRdb has only the in-frame clones, and not every one. The sample lists approximately 49,000 clones, around 80% occurring once. This sample comprised CD4+ or CD8+ T cells sorted from blood, obtained in a trial of the OX40 agonist ivuxolimab. The receptor was derived from an adult with an advanced solid tumor such as melanoma, head and neck, liver or kidney cancer. The chain carries TRBV18 and TRBJ2-1; perhaps D is TRBD1 or TRBD2 (5 bases each). The CDR3 nucleotides are TGTGCCAGCTCACCACTTAGGGGAGTCTCCTACAATGAGCAGTTCTTC. Its translation: CASSPLRGVSYNEQFF.